The source of this T cell receptor beta chain is a study of blood T cell repertoires in COVID-19. The repertoire was sequenced with immunoSEQ multiplex PCR; TCRdb's copy has only in-frame clones and lacks some. The sample includes 150,000 to 200,000 clones, about 85% of them seen just once. Germline values: CDR1 SQVTM, CDR2 ANQGSEA. V gave up 6 bases and J gave up 1 base, with 12 bases separating them. The CDR3 covers 13 residues. The chain combines TRBV29-1 with TRBJ1-1; D call uncertain. Sequencing used peripheral blood. The receptor comes from a person aged 65 to 79 with COVID-19, enrolled during active disease. In DNA form, the CDR3 reads TGCAGCGTGGAGTCGCGGGAGAACACTGAAGCTTTCTTT. It specifies CSVESRENTEAFF. The variable domain in full, with the rest retrieved from reference TRBV29-1 and TRBJ1-1, is SAVISQKPSRDICQRGTSLTIQCQVDSQVTMMFWYRQQPGQSLTLIATANQGSEATYESGFVIDKFPISRPNLTFSTLTVSNMSPEDSSIYLCSVESRENTEAFFGQGTRLTVV.